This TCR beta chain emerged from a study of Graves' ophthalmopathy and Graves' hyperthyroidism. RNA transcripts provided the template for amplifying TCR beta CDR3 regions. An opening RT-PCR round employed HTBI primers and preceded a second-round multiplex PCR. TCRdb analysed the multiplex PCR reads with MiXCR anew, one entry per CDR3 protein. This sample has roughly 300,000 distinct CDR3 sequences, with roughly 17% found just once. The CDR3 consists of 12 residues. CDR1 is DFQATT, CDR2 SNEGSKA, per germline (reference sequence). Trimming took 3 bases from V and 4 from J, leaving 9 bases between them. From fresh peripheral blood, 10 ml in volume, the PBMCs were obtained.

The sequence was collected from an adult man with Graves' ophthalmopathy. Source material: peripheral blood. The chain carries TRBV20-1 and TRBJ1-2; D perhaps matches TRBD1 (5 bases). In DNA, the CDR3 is TGCAGTGCTAGCCTCCAGGGCTATGGCTACACCTTC. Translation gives CSASLQGYGYTF.